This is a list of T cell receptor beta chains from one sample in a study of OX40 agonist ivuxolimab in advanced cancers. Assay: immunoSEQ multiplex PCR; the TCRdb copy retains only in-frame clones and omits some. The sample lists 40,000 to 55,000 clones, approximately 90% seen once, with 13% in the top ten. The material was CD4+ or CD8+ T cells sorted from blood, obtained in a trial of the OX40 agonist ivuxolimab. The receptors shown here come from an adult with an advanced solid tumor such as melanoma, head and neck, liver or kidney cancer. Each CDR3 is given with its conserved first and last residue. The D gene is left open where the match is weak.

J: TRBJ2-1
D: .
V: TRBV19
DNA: TGTGCCAGTAGTATAAACAGTAACAATGAGCAGTTCTTC
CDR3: CASSINSNNEQFF

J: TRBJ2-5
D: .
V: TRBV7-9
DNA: TGTGCCAGCAGCTTAGTCGGGGGAATCCAAGAGACCCAGTACTTC
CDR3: CASSLVGGIQETQYF

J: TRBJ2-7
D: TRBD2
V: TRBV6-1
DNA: TGTGCCAGCGCGGGAGGGGCCGGCTCCTACGAGCAGTACTTC
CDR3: CASAGGAGSYEQYF

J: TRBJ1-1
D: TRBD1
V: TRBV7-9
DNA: TGTGCCAGCAGCTCGGCGGGACAGGATATCGTTTATCCTTTCTTT
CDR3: CASSSAGQDIVYPFF

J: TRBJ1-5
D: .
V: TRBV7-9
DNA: TGTGCCAGCAGTCCATCCGGGGCAGGGACGGCTTATCAGCCCCAGCATTTT
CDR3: CASSPSGAGTAYQPQHF

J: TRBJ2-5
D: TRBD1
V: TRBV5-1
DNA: TGCGCCAGCAGCCAACTCACAGGGGCGTCGCGGGAGACCCAGTACTTC
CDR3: CASSQLTGASRETQYF

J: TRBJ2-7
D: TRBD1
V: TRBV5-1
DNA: TGCGCCAGCAGCTTGGAGGGACAGTCCACCTACGAGCAGTACTTC
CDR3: CASSLEGQSTYEQYF

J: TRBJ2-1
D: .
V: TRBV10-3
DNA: TGTGCCATCAGTGTCAGGGGAGATGAGCAGTTCTTC
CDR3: CAISVRGDEQFF

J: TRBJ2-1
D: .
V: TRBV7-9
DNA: TGTGCCAGCAGCTTAGCAAAAGAGCAGTTCTTC
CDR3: CASSLAKEQFF

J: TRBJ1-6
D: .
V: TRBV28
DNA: TGTGCCAGCAGTTTAGGGGGGGCCGGGAATTCACCCCTCCACTTT
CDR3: CASSLGGAGNSPLHF

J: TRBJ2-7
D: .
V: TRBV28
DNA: TGTGCCAGCAGCCCACCCTCGGGGGGACAGAGCTTC
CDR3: CASSPPSGGQSF

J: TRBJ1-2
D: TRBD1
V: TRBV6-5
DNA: TGTGCCAGCAGGTCCACAGGGGGCGCCGGCTATGGCTACACCTTC
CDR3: CASRSTGGAGYGYTF

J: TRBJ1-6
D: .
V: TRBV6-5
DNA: TGTGCCAGCAGGGGGCGTAATTCACCCCTCCACTTT
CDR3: CASRGRNSPLHF

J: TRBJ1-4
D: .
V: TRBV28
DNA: TGTGCCAGCAAGCAAACAGGGTGGAATGAAAAACTGTTTTTT
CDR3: CASKQTGWNEKLFF

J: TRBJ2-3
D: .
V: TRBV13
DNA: TGTGCCAGCAGCTTACAGGGGCGCACCAACACAGATACGCAGTATTTT
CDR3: CASSLQGRTNTDTQYF

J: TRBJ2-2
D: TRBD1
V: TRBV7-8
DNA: TGTGCCAGCAGCGCCCGGACAGGGCAGAACACCGGGGAGCTGTTTTTT
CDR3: CASSARTGQNTGELFF

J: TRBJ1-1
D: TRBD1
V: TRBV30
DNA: TGTGCCTGGAGTTCAACAGGGGCATGGACTGAAGCTTTCTTT
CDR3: CAWSSTGAWTEAFF

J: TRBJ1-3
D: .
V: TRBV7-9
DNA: TGTGCCAGCAGCTTAGGGGGCACTGGAAACACCATATATTTT
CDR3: CASSLGGTGNTIYF

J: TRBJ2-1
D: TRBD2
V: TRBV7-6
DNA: TGTGCCAGCAGCTTCGCCAGCGGGAGGGGAGGCTCCTACAATGAGCAGTTCTTC
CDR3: CASSFASGRGGSYNEQFF

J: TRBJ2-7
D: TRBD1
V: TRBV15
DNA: TGTGCCACCAGCAGAGGACAGGGAGCCTACGAGCAGTACTTC
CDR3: CATSRGQGAYEQYF

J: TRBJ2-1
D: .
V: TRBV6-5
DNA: TGTGCCAGCAGTTACTCGAGACCACCCCATGAGCAGTTCTTC
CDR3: CASSYSRPPHEQFF

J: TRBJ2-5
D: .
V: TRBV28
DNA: TGTGCCAGTGCAGACCCTCAGGAGACCCAGTACTTC
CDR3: CASADPQETQYF

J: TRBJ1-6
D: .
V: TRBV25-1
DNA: TGTGCCAGCAGTGAAATGGCAGGGAGCTCCTATAATTCACCCCTCCACTTT
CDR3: CASSEMAGSSYNSPLHF

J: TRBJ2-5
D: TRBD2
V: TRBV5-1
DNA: TGCGCCAGCACCGGGACTAGCGGGAGGTTGCAAGAGACCCAGTACTTC
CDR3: CASTGTSGRLQETQYF

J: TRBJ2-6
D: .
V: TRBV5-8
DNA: TGTGCCAGCAGCCGGGGGGCAGGACCTCGTGGGGCCAACGTCCTGACTTTC
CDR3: CASSRGAGPRGANVLTF

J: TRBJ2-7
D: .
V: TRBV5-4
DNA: TGTGCCAGCAGCTTACTAGCTCCATCCTTCTACGAGCAGTACTTC
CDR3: CASSLLAPSFYEQYF

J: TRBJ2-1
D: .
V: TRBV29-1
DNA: TGCAGCGTCGAGCAGTGGAGCTCCTACAATGAGCAGTTCTTC
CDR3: CSVEQWSSYNEQFF

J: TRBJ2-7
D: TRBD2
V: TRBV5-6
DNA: TGTGCCAGCAGCTTAGTAGCGGGGGGCGAGCAGTACTTC
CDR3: CASSLVAGGEQYF